The present T cell receptor (beta chain) was sequenced within a study of metastatic and nonmetastatic thyroid tumors. Prior to thyroid surgery, none of the patients had received any treatment. In the authors' methods: Clinicopathological groups supplied CDR3 differences that were used to build a distant-metastasis classifier for papillary thyroid cancer. TCRdb re-called the PCR reads through MiXCR. TCRdb, rather than the study authors, made the V and J calls. Here the sample spans approximately 22,000 clones, about a sixth being singletons. This clone appeared many times. This CDR3 contains 17 residues. The germline V gene encodes CDR1 KGHDR and CDR2 SFDVKD. V gave up 4 bases and J gave up 0 bases; unmatched junction bases: 6.

The sample consisted of tumor tissue. The chain carries TRBV24-1 and TRBJ1-2, with 11 positions matching TRBD1. This TCR was recovered from a female donor with papillary thyroid cancer or a benign thyroid nodule (not recorded which). Some clones in this sample may be carry-over from other donors' samples. In nucleotides, the CDR3 is TGTGCCACCAGTGACCGGGACAGGGGGGGATCTAACTATGGCTACACCTTC. This codes for CATSDRDRGGSNYGYTF.